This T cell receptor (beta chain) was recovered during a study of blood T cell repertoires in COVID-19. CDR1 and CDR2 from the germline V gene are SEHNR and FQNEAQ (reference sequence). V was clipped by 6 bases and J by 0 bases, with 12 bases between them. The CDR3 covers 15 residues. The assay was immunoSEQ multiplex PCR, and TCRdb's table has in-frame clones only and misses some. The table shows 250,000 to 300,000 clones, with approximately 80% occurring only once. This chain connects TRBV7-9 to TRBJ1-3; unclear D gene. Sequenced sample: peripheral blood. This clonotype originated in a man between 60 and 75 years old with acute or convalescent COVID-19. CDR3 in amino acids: CASRGGRLSGNTIYF. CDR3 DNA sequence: TGTGCCAGCAGGGGAGGGCGCCTCTCTGGAAACACCATATATTTT.